Presented here are 30 T cell receptor beta chains from one specimen sequenced in a study of T cells of healthy individuals. TCRdb recomputed calls from the 5' RACE reads with MiXCR, one row per CDR3 protein. The data contain tens of thousands of distinct CDR3 sequences, around 15% of them seen just once; the ten biggest clones take up about 4.7%. These receptors all stem from a human donor in good health.

The V and J genes are TRBV29-1 and TRBJ1-2; weak D call: TRBD1 (6 bases). V lost 6 bases, J lost 6 bases, and 17 bases lay in between. In germline, CDR1 is SQVTM, CDR2 ANQGSEA. This CDR3 is built from 13 residues. CDR3 protein: CSVPEQGKDGYTF. CDR3 DNA sequence: TGCAGCGTGCCCGAACAGGGCAAGGATGGCTACACCTTC.

This clonotype was seen repeatedly, ten times or more. The genes are TRBV20-1 and TRBJ2-7; TRBD2 agrees at 16 bases. The V segment lost 3 bases and the J segment 3 bases; nucleotides outside the gene matches: 8. CDR1 and CDR2 from the germline V gene are DFQATT and SNEGSKA (reference sequence). The CDR3 contains 17 residues. CDR3 in amino acids: CSASTGTSGRVYYEQYF. DNA of the CDR3: TGCAGTGCTAGTACCGGGACTAGCGGGAGGGTGTACTACGAGCAGTACTTC.

By share, this clonotype ranks as medium-sized. This sequence joins TRBV12-3 or TRBV12-4 and TRBJ1-3, with D hard to call. Trimming cost V 1 base and J 0 bases, with 4 bases left between them. This CDR3 is 14 amino acids long. CDR3 DNA sequence: TGTGCCAGCAGTTTAGGCAGCTCTGGAAACACCATATATTTT. It codes for CASSLGSSGNTIYF.

This clonotype was found a few times. This sequence joins TRBV2 and TRBJ2-3; D is possibly TRBD1 or TRBD2 (6 bases each). This CDR3 has 15 amino acids. The V and J ends lost 2 bases and 8 bases respectively, with 17 bases between them. Germline V lookup: CDR1 SNHLY, CDR2 FYNNEI. The CDR3 spells CASSERGTTRGTQYF. CDR3 DNA: TGTGCCAGCAGTGAACGGGGGACCACCAGGGGTACGCAGTATTTT.

The table lists this clonotype with many counts. The gene calls are TRBV7-9 and TRBJ2-7; 9 bases fit TRBD2. This CDR3 spans 15 amino acids. V gave up 5 bases and J gave up 3 bases; unmatched junction bases: 8. The V gene's germline CDR1 is SEHNR and CDR2 FQNEAQ (reference sequence). CDR3 in amino acids: CASSRDSGSFYEQYF. The CDR3 DNA reads TGTGCCAGCAGCCGAGATAGCGGGAGCTTCTACGAGCAGTACTTC.

The chain couples TRBV9 to TRBJ1-5; D gene ambiguous. From germline, CDR1 is SGDLS and CDR2 YYNGEE. V was trimmed by 0 bases and J by 0 bases, leaving 4 bases between them. CDR3 length: 14 amino acids. The CDR3 reads CASSVGNSNQPQHF. CDR3 DNA sequence: TGTGCCAGCAGCGTAGGAAATAGCAATCAGCCCCAGCATTTT.

The chain couples TRBV20-1 to TRBJ1-5, with 8 bases aligning to TRBD1. Per germline, CDR1 DFQATT and CDR2 SNEGSKA (reference sequence). The ends lost 5 bases at V and 4 bases at J; junction bases unmatched: 4. This CDR3 region has 13 residues. CDR3 bases: TGCAGTGCTTACACAGGGGGGAATCAGCCCCAGCATTTT. Amino acids: CSAYTGGNQPQHF.

About this clonotype: A much larger clone sits a single nucleotide away, making a read error possible. J is TRBJ2-5 and V is TRBV7-2; 9 nucleotides align to TRBD2. The CDR3 is made up of 15 amino acids. Germline CDR1 is SGHTA and CDR2 is FQGNSA. This chain's CDR3 is CASTTPSGVQETHYF. DNA for the CDR3: TGTGCCAGCACCACCCCTAGCGGGGTACAAGAGACCCACTACTTC.

This clonotype was observed many times. The chain recombines TRBV20-1 with TRBJ2-3; D is ambiguous. With 1 base removed from V and 6 bases from J, the gap between germline ends came to 8 bases. Germline V gene sequence: CDR1 DFQATT, CDR2 SNEGSKA (reference sequence). The CDR3 covers 12 residues. The CDR3 coding sequence is TGCAGTGCTAGAGCTGCTGTGGATACGCAGTATTTT. Translating it yields CSARAAVDTQYF.

This clonotype turned up a few times. The chain joins TRBV24-1 to TRBJ1-2, with 8 positions matching TRBD1. The V segment lost 3 bases and the J segment 7 bases; nucleotides outside the gene matches: 12. CDR1 is KGHDR, CDR2 SFDVKD, per germline. The CDR3 length is 16 residues. In DNA form, the CDR3 reads TGTGCCACCAGTGATCCCATGACAGGGGAGAGGGCTGGCTACACCTTC. Protein product: CATSDPMTGERAGYTF.

The rearrangement uses TRBV5-1 and TRBJ2-2; D remains ambiguous. Trimming pared 6 bases from V and 0 bases from J, leaving 12 bases between. Germline lookup yields CDR1 SGHRS and CDR2 YFSETQ. There are 15 residues in the CDR3. CDR3 in amino acids: CASTTDRTNTGELFF. The CDR3 DNA follows: TGCGCCAGCACCACGGACCGTACGAACACCGGGGAGCTGTTTTTT. The whole variable domain, filled in from reference TRBV5-1 and TRBJ2-2, reads KAGVTQTPRYLIKTRGQQVTLSCSPISGHRSVSWYQQTPGQGLQFLFEYFSETQRNKGNFPGRFSGRQFSNSRSEMNVSTLELGDSALYLCASTTDRTNTGELFFGEGSRLTVL.

On this clonotype itself: The junction shows a germline mismatch at one end, possibly a read error. This chain joins TRBV29-1 and TRBJ2-2; D may be TRBD2 (6 bases). Germline loops: CDR1 SQVTM, CDR2 ANQGSEA. This CDR3 is 13 amino acids long. The CDR3 protein is CSAVGQNTGGLFF. CDR3 bases: TGCAGCGCCGTGGGCCAGAACACCGGGGGGCTGTTTTTT.

Many counts were recorded for this clonotype. The CDR3 loop reads CSVRGVGGSEAFF. The CDR3 nucleotides read TGCAGCGTTCGGGGGGTCGGGGGCTCTGAAGCTTTCTTT. This chain joins TRBV29-1 and TRBJ1-1; maybe TRBD1 (6 bases). The V end lost 5 bases, the J end lost 6 bases, and 16 bases lay between the germline ends. Germline V gene data show CDR1 as SQVTM and CDR2 as ANQGSEA. The CDR3 is 13 amino acids.

For the CDR3, the DNA is TGTGCCAGCAGTTACTCCCGAGACAGTAGAAACATTCAGTACTTC. It translates to CASSYSRDSRNIQYF. The chain is built from TRBV6-5 and TRBJ2-4, with D tentatively TRBD1 (5 bases). The CDR3 runs to 15 residues. Germline CDR1 is MNHEY and CDR2 is SVGAGI. V gave up 0 bases and J gave up 6 bases, with 12 bases separating them.

This clonotype was observed a few times. The gene calls are TRBV10-3 and TRBJ1-5; D unclear. The CDR3 totals 18 residues. Germline V gene data show CDR1 as ENHRY and CDR2 as SYGVKD. V was clipped by 4 bases and J by 5 bases, with 24 bases between them. The CDR3 DNA reads as TGTGCCATCAGTGCCTCCTTGGCCCCTGACCAGATTGATCAGCCCCAGCATTTT. It is translated as CAISASLAPDQIDQPQHF.

This clonotype was counted at least ten times. This chain connects TRBV7-9 to TRBJ2-5, with D perhaps matching TRBD2 (6 bases). The CDR3 is 16 residues long. Deletions cut 5 bases from V and 4 bases from J, with 20 bases between. Germline assignment: CDR1 SEHNR and CDR2 FQNEAQ (reference sequence). The CDR3 bases are TGTGCCAGCAGCCACTCCCCAAGGAGGGACGGAGAGACCCAGTACTTC. Amino acids: CASSHSPRRDGETQYF.

The chain carries TRBV7-2 and TRBJ1-1; TRBD1 is a possible D gene (6 bases). Germline loops: CDR1 SGHTA, CDR2 FQGNSA. CDR3 size: 15 residues. With 5 bases removed from V and 0 bases from J, the gap between germline ends came to 13 bases. The CDR3 DNA reads TGTGCCAGCAGCCCCGACAGGACCATGAACACTGAAGCTTTCTTT. Protein product: CASSPDRTMNTEAFF.

This rearrangement joins TRBV7-2 to TRBJ1-1, with 9 bases that match TRBD1. Germline CDR1 reads SGHTA; CDR2 reads FQGNSA. V dropped 4 bases and J dropped 1; count of bases not matched to a gene: 16. This CDR3 spans 19 amino acids. The CDR3 loop is CASSSRGPDRGESNTEAFF. CDR3 nucleotide sequence: TGTGCCAGCAGCTCCCGTGGGCCGGACAGGGGCGAATCGAACACTGAAGCTTTCTTT. Full variable domain (outside the CDR3, taken from reference TRBV7-2 and TRBJ1-1): GAGVSQSPSNKVTEKGKDVELRCDPISGHTALYWYRQSLGQGLEFLIYFQGNSAPDKSGLPSDRFSAERTGGSVSTLTIQRTQQEDSAVYLCASSSRGPDRGESNTEAFFGQGTRLTVV.

Only a few counts were recorded for this clonotype. The chain recombines TRBV5-1 with TRBJ2-2; D perhaps matches TRBD2 (6 bases). CDR1 and CDR2 (germline): SGHRS, YFSETQ. The CDR3 is made up of 14 amino acids. Between the trimmed V and J ends, which lost 7 bases and 2 bases, there was a span of 12 bases. The CDR3 here is CASGGAFNTGELFF. The CDR3 DNA reads as TGCGCCAGCGGAGGGGCGTTTAACACCGGGGAGCTGTTTTTT.

At least ten counts were recorded for this clonotype. V is TRBV5-1 and J is TRBJ2-2, with no clear D. Germline lookup yields CDR1 SGHRS and CDR2 YFSETQ. The ends were cut back, 5 bases at V and 3 bases at J, with 8 bases in the middle. The CDR3 extends over 13 amino acids. The CDR3: CASRITDTGELFF. The DNA for the CDR3 is TGCGCCAGCAGGATCACGGACACCGGGGAGCTGTTTTTT.

Ten or more counts support this clonotype. The chain employs TRBV6-6 and TRBJ1-5; 8 nucleotides match TRBD1. CDR1 and CDR2 (germline): MNHNY, SVGAGI (reference sequence). V lost 0 bases, J lost 6 bases, and 7 bases stayed unmatched. This CDR3 region has 16 residues. Here the CDR3 DNA reads TGTGCCAGCAGTTACTCGCTGGACAGGGATGGTCAGCCCCAGCATTTT. Its translation is CASSYSLDRDGQPQHF.

This clonotype was counted only a few times. This chain links TRBV20-1 with TRBJ2-5, with 9 positions matching TRBD2. This CDR3 is built from 16 residues. Trimming at V came to 5 bases and at J to 2 bases, leaving 12 bases not matched to a gene. Germline CDR1 is DFQATT and CDR2 is SNEGSKA (reference sequence). DNA for the CDR3: TGCAGTGCTCCCAGGGGCACTAGCGGGCCGCAAGAGACCCAGTACTTC. It encodes CSAPRGTSGPQETQYF.

This clonotype was detected many times. V usage is TRBV7-3 and J usage is TRBJ1-5, with no clear D. The CDR3 covers 17 residues. Trimming removed 3 bases from V and 5 bases from J, with 20 bases in between. Germline CDR1 reads SGHTA; CDR2 reads FQGTGA. As DNA, the CDR3 is TGTGCCAGCAGCTTGTCCGCTGTTTGGTCAGCCGATCAGCCCCAGCATTTT. Translated: CASSLSAVWSADQPQHF.

There are many counts of this clonotype. The genes are TRBV9 and TRBJ2-2; the D is unclear. The CDR3 has 15 residues. V was pared by 3 bases and J by 4 bases, with 13 bases between. From germline, CDR1 is SGDLS and CDR2 YYNGEE. The CDR3: CASSAGRTRTGELFF. The CDR3 DNA reads TGTGCCAGCAGCGCGGGTCGGACCCGCACCGGGGAGCTGTTTTTT.

This clonotype has a handful of counts. V is TRBV11-2 and J is TRBJ1-2; TRBD1 aligns across 9 bases. With 7 bases clipped from V and 6 bases from J, the junction kept 15 bases outside the gene matches. The CDR3 has 16 amino acids. Germline V gene sequence: CDR1 SGHAT, CDR2 FQNNGV. CDR3 protein: CASKSLTGTGTDGYTF. The DNA of the CDR3 is TGTGCCAGCAAGAGCCTGACCGGGACAGGGACAGATGGCTACACCTTC.

This sequence joins TRBV7-9 and TRBJ1-5, with unresolved D. V lost 1 base and J 1 base, leaving 11 bases between the germline ends. Germline assignment: CDR1 SEHNR and CDR2 FQNEAQ (reference sequence). The CDR3 length is 16 residues. CDR3 sequence (DNA): TGTGCCAGCAGCTTAGGGAACCCCAGCAGCAATCAGCCCCAGCATTTT. This gives the protein CASSLGNPSSNQPQHF.

This clonotype occurred a few times. The CDR3 spells CASSFANNEQFF. CDR3 in DNA: TGTGCCAGCAGCTTTGCCAACAATGAGCAGTTCTTC. This sequence joins TRBV5-4 and TRBJ2-1; no definite D call. The CDR3 length is 12 residues. Germline CDR1 is SGHNT and CDR2 is YYREEE (reference sequence). V lost 2 bases, J lost 5 bases, and 5 bases lay in between.

The chain uses TRBV3-1 and TRBJ2-7, with 11 positions matching TRBD2. The germline V gene has CDR1 LGHDT and CDR2 YNNKEL (reference sequence). The CDR3 is 15 amino acids. V shed 1 base, J shed 5 bases, and the junction held 4 bases outside the gene matches. Here the CDR3 reads CASSQVTSGSHEQYF. The CDR3 DNA reads TGTGCCAGCAGCCAAGTTACTAGCGGGAGCCACGAGCAGTACTTC.

This clonotype was counted between two and nine times. The J gene is TRBJ2-2, the V gene TRBV5-1; D might be TRBD2 (6 bases). CDR1 SGHRS and CDR2 YFSETQ come from the germline V gene. The CDR3 length is 14 residues. V lost 0 bases, J lost 9 bases, and 12 bases lay in between. This CDR3 is CASSLANGGRELFF. In DNA, the CDR3 is TGCGCCAGCAGCTTGGCCAACGGCGGGAGGGAGCTGTTTTTT.

This clonotype was seen repeatedly, ten times or more. The chain links TRBV25-1 to TRBJ2-7; D unresolved. Germline values: CDR1 MGHDK, CDR2 SYGVNS. This CDR3 spans 11 amino acids. V was trimmed by 4 bases and J by 6 bases, leaving 7 bases between them. CDR3 nucleotides: TGTGCCAGCAGTGGGGTAGTCGAGCAGTACTTC. As protein: CASSGVVEQYF.